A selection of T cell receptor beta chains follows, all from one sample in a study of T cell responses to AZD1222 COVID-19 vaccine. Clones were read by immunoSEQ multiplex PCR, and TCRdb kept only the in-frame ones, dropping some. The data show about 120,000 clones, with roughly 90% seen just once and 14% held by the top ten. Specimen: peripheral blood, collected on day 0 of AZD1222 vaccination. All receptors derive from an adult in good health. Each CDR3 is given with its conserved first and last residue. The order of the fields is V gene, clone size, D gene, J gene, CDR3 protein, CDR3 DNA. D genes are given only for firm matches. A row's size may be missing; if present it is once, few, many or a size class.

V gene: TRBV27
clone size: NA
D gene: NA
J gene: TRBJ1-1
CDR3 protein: CASRPPGRSEAFF
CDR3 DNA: TGTGCCAGCAGGCCACCAGGGCGGTCTGAAGCTTTCTTT

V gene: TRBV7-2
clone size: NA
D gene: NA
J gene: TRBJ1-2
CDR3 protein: CASSPARGGDYGYTF
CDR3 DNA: TGTGCCAGCAGCCCGGCCCGAGGGGGGGACTATGGCTACACCTTC

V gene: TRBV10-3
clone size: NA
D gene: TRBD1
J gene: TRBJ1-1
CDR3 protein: CAISLTGARDTEAFF
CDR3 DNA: TGTGCCATCAGCCTGACAGGGGCCCGGGACACTGAAGCTTTCTTT

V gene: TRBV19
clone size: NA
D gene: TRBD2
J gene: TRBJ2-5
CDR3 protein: CASGGGGPETQYF
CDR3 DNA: TGTGCCAGTGGGGGGGGAGGGCCCGAGACCCAGTACTTC

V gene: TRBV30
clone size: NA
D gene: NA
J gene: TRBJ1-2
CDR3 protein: CAWSLGMSYGYTF
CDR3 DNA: TGTGCCTGGAGTTTGGGCATGAGCTATGGCTACACCTTC

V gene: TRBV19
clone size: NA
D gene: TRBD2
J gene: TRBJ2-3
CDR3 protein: CASSMAGVTDTQYF
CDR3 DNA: TGTGCCAGTAGTATGGCGGGAGTCACAGATACGCAGTATTTT

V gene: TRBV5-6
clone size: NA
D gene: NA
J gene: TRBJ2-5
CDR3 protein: CASSLSGHKETQYF
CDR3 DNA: TGTGCCAGCAGCTTGTCCGGACACAAAGAGACCCAGTACTTC

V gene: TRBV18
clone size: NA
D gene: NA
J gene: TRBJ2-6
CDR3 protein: CASAPGLISGANVLTF
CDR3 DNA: TGTGCCAGCGCGCCCGGACTTATCTCTGGGGCCAACGTCCTGACTTTC

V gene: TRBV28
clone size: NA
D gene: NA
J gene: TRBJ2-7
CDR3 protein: CASNGARYEQYF
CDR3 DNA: TGTGCCAGCAACGGGGCGCGTTACGAGCAGTACTTC

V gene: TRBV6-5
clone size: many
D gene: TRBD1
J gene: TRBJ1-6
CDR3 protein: CASSWQGVASPLHF
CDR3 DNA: TGTGCCAGCAGTTGGCAGGGGGTAGCTTCACCCCTCCACTTT

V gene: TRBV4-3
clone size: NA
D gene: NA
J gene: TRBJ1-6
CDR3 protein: CASSQQLLDGTSSYNSPLHF
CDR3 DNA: TGCGCCAGCAGCCAACAGCTCCTGGACGGGACGAGCTCCTATAATTCACCCCTCCACTTT

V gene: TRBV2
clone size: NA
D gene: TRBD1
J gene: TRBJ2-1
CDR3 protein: CASIPGTGWNEQFF
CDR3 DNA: TGTGCCAGCATACCCGGGACAGGGTGGAATGAGCAGTTCTTC

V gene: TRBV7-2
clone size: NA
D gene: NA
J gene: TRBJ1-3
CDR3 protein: CASQPPNLSGNTIYF
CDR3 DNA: TGTGCCTCTCAGCCCCCCAATCTCTCTGGAAACACCATATATTTT

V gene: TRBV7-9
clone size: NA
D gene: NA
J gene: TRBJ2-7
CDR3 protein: CASSSLQGAKSYEQYF
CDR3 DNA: TGTGCCAGCAGCTCCCTCCAGGGTGCCAAGTCCTACGAGCAGTACTTC

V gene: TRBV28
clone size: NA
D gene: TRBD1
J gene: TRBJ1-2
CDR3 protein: CASSLGQGIGGYTF
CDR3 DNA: TGTGCCAGCAGTTTGGGACAGGGAATCGGTGGCTACACCTTC

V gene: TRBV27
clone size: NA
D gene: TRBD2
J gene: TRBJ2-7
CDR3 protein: CASSLGLAGAASYEQYF
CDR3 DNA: TGTGCCAGCAGTCTAGGCCTAGCGGGAGCCGCCTCCTACGAGCAGTACTTC

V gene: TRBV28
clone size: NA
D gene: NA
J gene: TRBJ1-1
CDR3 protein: CASSSREHTTEAFF
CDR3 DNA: TGTGCCAGCAGTTCCCGCGAACACACCACTGAAGCTTTCTTT

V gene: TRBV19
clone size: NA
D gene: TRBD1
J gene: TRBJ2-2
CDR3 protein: CASGQAITGELFF
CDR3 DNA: TGTGCCAGCGGACAGGCGATAACCGGGGAGCTGTTTTTT

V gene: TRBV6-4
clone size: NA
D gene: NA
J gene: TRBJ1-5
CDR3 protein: CASSDFSNQPQHF
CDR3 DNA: TGTGCCAGCAGTGACTTTAGCAATCAGCCCCAGCATTTT

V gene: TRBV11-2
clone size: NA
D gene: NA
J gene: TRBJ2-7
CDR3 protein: CASSIEGPRADEQYF
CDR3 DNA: TGTGCCAGCAGCATCGAGGGACCTAGGGCCGACGAGCAGTACTTC

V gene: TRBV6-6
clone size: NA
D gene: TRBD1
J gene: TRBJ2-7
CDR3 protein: CASRRDRLGHEQYF
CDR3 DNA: TGTGCCAGCAGGAGGGACAGGCTAGGGCACGAGCAGTACTTC

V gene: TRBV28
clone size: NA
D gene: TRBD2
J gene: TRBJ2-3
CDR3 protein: CASSQRTREATQYF
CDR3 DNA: TGTGCCAGCAGTCAAAGGACTAGGGAAGCCACCCAGTATTTT

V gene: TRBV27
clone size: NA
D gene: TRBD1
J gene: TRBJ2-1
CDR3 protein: CASSRDRPYNEQFF
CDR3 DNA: TGTGCCAGCAGTAGGGACAGGCCCTACAATGAGCAGTTCTTC